The rows below give T cell receptor beta chains drawn from one sample of a study of metastatic and nonmetastatic thyroid tumors. Using MiXCR, TCRdb re-called clones from the PCR reads. The data show some 33,000 clones, around 7% seen once. The source material was blood. The receptor set was obtained from a female donor with papillary thyroid cancer or a benign thyroid nodule (not recorded which). Some clones in this sample may be carry-over from other donors' samples. Each CDR3 is given with its conserved first and last residue. A D gene is named only where the DNA matches it firmly. Rows may omit the clone size; those that give it use once, few, many or a size class.

clone size	J gene	D gene	V gene	CDR3 protein	CDR3 DNA
many	TRBJ1-1	-	TRBV27	CASSLWGGDTKAFF	TGTGCCAGCAGTTTATGGGGGGGGGACACTAAAGCTTTCTTT
many	TRBJ2-1	TRBD2	TRBV6-2/TRBV6-3	CASSLAGGKVHEQFF	TGTGCCAGCAGTCTAGCGGGGGGGAAGGTCCATGAGCAGTTCTTC
many	TRBJ2-4	-	TRBV11-2	CASSPNGLIENIQYF	TGTGCCAGCAGCCCGAACGGGCTAATTGAAAACATTCAGTACTTC
medium-sized	TRBJ2-1	TRBD2	TRBV12-3/TRBV12-4	CASRKREGVYNEQFF	TGTGCCAGCCGGAAAAGGGAGGGTGTCTACAATGAGCAGTTCTTC
many	TRBJ1-2	-	TRBV2	CASIPGGAYGYTF	TGTGCCAGCATTCCCGGCGGGGCCTATGGCTACACCTTC
many	TRBJ2-7	TRBD2	TRBV20-1	CSARDDTSGRTAYEQYF	TGCAGTGCTAGAGACGATACGAGCGGGAGAACCGCCTACGAGCAGTACTTC
many	TRBJ2-3	-	TRBV19	CASSPLAGTDTQYF	TGTGCCAGTAGCCCCCTTGCGGGCACAGATACGCAGTATTTT
many	TRBJ2-5	-	TRBV5-4	CASSFWGRKTQYF	TGTGCCAGCAGCTTTTGGGGGCGAAAGACCCAGTACTTC
many	TRBJ2-1	-	TRBV19	CASSIGGGRYNEQFF	TGTGCCAGTAGTATAGGGGGGGGCCGTTACAATGAGCAGTTCTTC
many	TRBJ2-7	-	TRBV19	CASSGYSSYEQYF	TGTGCCAGTAGCGGGTACAGCTCCTACGAGCAGTACTTC
-	TRBJ2-3	-	TRBV2	CASSARGSTDTQYF	TGTGCCAGCAGTGCACGAGGGAGCACAGATACGCAGTATTTT
-	TRBJ1-1	-	TRBV20-1	CSARGPWRPGYKNTEAFF	TGCAGTGCTAGAGGACCATGGCGCCCGGGCTATAAGAACACTGAAGCTTTCTTT
many	TRBJ1-1	-	TRBV20-1	CSAQSRTNPNTEAFF	TGCAGTGCCCAAAGTCGCACCAATCCGAACACTGAAGCTTTCTTT